This TCR beta chain was retrieved from a study of tissue T cells after allogeneic stem cell transplantation (dated by TCRdb to the early 2020s). Regarding the research as a whole: If a tissue had multiple samples, a pathologist reviewed H&E sections so that samples with histologically apparent lymphocytes got priority for sequencing. The study profiled TCR beta repertoires across many tissues from research autopsies of patients with and without GVHD, plus mouse models of GVHD. The human part of the study was a prospective observational study with no blinding and no randomization.

General study outcomes and caveats: Only a few T cell clones appeared in more than one patient, yet motif-based clustering showed tissue-specific repertoire signatures that were shared between patients. In both patients and mice, only a limited portion of the TCR repertoire detected in tissues was captured by blood and spleen T cells. The patient cohort was small and clinically heterogeneous, and sampling depth was acknowledged as a limitation. Within patients, how anatomically similar tissues were was a major factor shaping TCR repertoire composition, regardless of disease or transplant status. Which tissue TCRs were alloreactive or antigen-specific was not determined in the study, and some clones might have been persisting host cells. Blood samples were not available from the non-GVHD comparator patients.

Library creation used the immunoSEQ multiplex PCR assay. Adaptive Biotechnologies performed the TCRbeta CDR3 sequencing at survey depth and reported CDR3 sequences, V/J genes, productive frequency and template counts. Amplification of TCR beta CDR3 regions started from genomic DNA instead of RNA. The original pipeline was this. Pairwise repertoire overlap between tissues was quantified with Jensen-Shannon divergence, where 1 means complete divergence and 0 identical. Tissues were grouped by single-linkage agglomerative hierarchical clustering of pairwise JSD values, and the clustering results were shown as dendrograms. GLIPH2 was run on all patient samples with simulation_depth 1000, kmer_min_depth 3 and cdr3_length_cutoff 8, and groups with more than two unique CDR3s were retained. A standardized tissue-overlap score was calculated by extrapolating Jaccard GLIPH-group overlap across patients to a standard repertoire size of 1000 clones. Associations of diversity with clinical or experimental variables used linear mixed-effect models with tissue fixed effects and individual random effects. TCRdb re-hosts the immuneACCESS table, in-frame sequences only. Its copies lack some clones; in the studies checked, an unresolved V gene accounts for under half of them, and the cause for the rest is not known. V and J calls and clone size follow that table, whereas D and trimming were derived from the DNA. This sample comprises tens of thousands of clones, more than 60% of them detected only once. Of the sample, roughly 7.1% falls within the top ten clones.

The sample's time point, from its label and the paper: human tissue collected at research (rapid) autopsy. Three non-HCT comparator patients with other cancers, having at least five GI tract samples and no known GI disease at death, were selected retrospectively. Autopsy tissues included GI sites from esophagus to rectum, liver, skin and lymphoid organs including spleen, after a median post-mortem interval of approximately nine hours. Autopsy specimens were bisected, with one portion flash-frozen in liquid nitrogen and the rest formalin-fixed; GI outer muscle layers were removed. To extract genomic DNA from frozen tissues, either the Mag-Bind Blood & Tissue DNA HDQ 96 Kit on a Chemagic 360 or the DNeasy Blood & Tissue Kit was used. Because of concern about red blood cell contamination, extracted DNA underwent additional purification with the Genomic DNA Clean & Concentrator-25 kit. Comments on this clone: The antigen it binds to is not known. No clone much larger than this one lies a single base away; base qualities are absent.

Inclusive of the bounding cysteine and phenylalanine, the CDR3 is 15 residues long. Only the CDR3 DNA is retained, 45 bases long and in frame from the first base. The junction shows trimming of 6 bases on V and 7 bases on J, and the gene matches do not reach 11 bases of it. Via the germline V gene, CDR1 is SGHNT and CDR2 YENEEA. This sequence was found in a female donor of 60 years or more with lung cancer. Recombination joined TRBV11-3 with TRBJ2-2; a stretch of 7 junction bases matches TRBD2. This specimen was tissue from the ileum, taken at autopsy. The CDR3 has the sequence CASSGSGTTGGELFF. The sequence in DNA is TGTGCCAGCAGTGGTTCTGGGACTACAGGCGGGGAGCTGTTTTTT.